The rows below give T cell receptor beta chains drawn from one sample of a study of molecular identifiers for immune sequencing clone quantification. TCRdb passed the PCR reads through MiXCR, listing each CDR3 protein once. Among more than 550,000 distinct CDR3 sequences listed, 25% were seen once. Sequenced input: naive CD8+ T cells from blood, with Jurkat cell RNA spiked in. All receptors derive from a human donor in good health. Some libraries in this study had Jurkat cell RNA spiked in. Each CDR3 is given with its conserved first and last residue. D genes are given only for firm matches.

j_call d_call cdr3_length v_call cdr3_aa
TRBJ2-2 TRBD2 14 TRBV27 CASTAGANTGELFF
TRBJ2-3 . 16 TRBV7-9 CASSPGHRENTDTQYF
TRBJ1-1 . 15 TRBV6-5 CASSPLFGVNTEAFF
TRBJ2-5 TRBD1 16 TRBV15 CATSRFGQGNGETQYF
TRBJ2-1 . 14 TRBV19 CASMSGVSYNEQFF
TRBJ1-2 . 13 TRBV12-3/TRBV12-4 CASREGGVSGYTF
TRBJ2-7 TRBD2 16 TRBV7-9 CASSVGVAGGWYEQYF
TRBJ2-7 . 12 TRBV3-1 CASSQVGYEQYF
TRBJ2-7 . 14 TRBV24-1 CATSDFGVCYEQYF
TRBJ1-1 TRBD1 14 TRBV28 CASSFRQGRTEAFF
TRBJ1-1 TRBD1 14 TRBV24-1 CATSETGVGTEAFF